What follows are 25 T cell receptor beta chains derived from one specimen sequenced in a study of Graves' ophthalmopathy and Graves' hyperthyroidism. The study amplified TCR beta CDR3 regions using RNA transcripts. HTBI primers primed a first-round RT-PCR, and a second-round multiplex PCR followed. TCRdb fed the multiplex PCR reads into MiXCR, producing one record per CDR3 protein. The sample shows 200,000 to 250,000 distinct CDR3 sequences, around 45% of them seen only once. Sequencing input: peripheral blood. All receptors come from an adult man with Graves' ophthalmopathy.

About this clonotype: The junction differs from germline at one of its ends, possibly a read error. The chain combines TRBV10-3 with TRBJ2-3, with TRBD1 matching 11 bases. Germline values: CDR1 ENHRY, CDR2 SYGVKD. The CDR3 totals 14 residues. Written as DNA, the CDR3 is TGTGCCAGCAGTGGGGGACAGGGGGCAGATACGCAGTATTTT. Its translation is CASSGGQGADTQYF.

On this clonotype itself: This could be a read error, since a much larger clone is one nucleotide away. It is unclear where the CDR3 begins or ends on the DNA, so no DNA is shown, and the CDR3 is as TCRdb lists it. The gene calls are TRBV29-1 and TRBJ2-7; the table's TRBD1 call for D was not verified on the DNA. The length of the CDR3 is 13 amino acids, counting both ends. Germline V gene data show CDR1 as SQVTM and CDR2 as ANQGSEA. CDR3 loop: CSVAPGTRRERYF.

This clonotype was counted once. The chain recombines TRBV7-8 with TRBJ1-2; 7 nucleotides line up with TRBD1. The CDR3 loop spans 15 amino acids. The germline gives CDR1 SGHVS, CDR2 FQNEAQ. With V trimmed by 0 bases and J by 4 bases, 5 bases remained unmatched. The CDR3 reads CASSLARDRVYGYTF. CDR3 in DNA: TGTGCCAGCAGCTTAGCGAGGGACAGAGTCTATGGCTACACCTTC.

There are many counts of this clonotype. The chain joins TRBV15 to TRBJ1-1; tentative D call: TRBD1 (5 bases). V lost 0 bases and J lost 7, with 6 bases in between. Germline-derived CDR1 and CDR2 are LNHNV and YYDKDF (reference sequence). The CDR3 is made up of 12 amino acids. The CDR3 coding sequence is TGTGCCACCAGCAGAGATACAGGTGAAGCTTTCTTT. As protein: CATSRDTGEAFF.

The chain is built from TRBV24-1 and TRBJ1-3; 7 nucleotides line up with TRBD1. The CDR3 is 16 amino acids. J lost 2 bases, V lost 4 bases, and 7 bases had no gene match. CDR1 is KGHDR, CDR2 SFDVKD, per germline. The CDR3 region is CATSESGGSTGNTIYF. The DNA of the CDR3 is TGTGCCACCAGTGAATCAGGGGGGTCTACTGGAAACACCATATATTTT.

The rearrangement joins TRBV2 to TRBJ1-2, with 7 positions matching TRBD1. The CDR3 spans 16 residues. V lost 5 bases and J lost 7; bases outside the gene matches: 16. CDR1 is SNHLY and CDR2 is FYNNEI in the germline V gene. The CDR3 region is CASSSTGALPPSGYTF. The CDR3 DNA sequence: TGTGCCAGCAGTTCCACAGGGGCCCTACCCCCCTCTGGCTACACCTTC. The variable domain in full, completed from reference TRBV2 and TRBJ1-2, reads EPEVTQTPSHQVTQMGQEVILRCVPISNHLYFYWYRQILGQKVEFLVSFYNNEISEKSEIFDDQFSVERPDGSNFTLKIRSTKLEDSAMYFCASSSTGALPPSGYTFGSGTRLTVV.

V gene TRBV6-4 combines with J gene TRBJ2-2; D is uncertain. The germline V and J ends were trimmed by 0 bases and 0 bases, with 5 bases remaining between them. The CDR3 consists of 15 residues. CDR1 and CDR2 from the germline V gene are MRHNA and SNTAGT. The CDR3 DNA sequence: TGTGCCAGCAGTGACTCAATAGCGAACACCGGGGAGCTGTTTTTT. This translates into CASSDSIANTGELFF.

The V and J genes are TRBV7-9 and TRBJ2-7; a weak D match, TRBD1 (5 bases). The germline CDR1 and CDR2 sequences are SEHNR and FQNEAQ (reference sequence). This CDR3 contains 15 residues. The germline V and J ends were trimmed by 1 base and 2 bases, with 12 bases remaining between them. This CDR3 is CASSLGVRDTYEQYF. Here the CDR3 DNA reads TGTGCCAGCAGCTTAGGGGTCAGGGATACCTACGAGCAGTACTTC.

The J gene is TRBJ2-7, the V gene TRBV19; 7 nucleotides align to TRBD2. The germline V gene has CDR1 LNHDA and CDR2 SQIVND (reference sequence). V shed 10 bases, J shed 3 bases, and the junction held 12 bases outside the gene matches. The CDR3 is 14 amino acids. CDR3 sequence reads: CATRVVASGYEQYF. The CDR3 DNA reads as TGTGCCACAAGGGTAGTGGCTAGCGGCTACGAGCAGTACTTC.

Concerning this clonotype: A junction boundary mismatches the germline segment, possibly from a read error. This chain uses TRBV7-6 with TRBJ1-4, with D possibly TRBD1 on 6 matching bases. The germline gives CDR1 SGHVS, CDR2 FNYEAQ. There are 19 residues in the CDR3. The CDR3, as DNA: TGTGCTAGCAGCTTAGTCTCCGAACAGGGAGGGCGGACTAATGAAAAACTGTTTTTT. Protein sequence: CASSLVSEQGGRTNEKLFF.

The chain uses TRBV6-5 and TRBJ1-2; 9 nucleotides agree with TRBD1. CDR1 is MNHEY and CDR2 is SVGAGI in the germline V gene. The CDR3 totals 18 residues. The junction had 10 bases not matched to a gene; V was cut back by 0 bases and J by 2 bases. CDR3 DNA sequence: TGTGCCAGCAGTTACTCTAGGGACAGGGTAGGGAGCAACTATGGCTACACCTTC. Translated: CASSYSRDRVGSNYGYTF.

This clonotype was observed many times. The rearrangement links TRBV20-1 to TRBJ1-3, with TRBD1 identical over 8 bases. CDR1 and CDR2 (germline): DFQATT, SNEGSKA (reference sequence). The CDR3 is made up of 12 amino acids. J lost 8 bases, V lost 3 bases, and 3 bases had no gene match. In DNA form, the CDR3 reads TGCAGTGCTAGGCAGGGGGCGGACACCATATATTTT. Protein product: CSARQGADTIYF.

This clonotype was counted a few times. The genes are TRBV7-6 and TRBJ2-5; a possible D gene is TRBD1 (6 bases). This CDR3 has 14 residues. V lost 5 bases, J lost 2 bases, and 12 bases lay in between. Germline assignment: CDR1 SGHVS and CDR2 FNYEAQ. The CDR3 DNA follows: TGTGCCAGCAGCACCCGACAGGTACAAGAGACCCAGTACTTC. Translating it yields CASSTRQVQETQYF.

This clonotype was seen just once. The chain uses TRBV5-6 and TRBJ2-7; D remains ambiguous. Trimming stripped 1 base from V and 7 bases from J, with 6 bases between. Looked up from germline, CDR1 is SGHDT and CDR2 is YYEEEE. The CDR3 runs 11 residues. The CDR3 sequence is CASSLIGEQYF. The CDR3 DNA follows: TGTGCCAGCAGCTTGATCGGGGAGCAGTACTTC.

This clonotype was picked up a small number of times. The CDR3 DNA follows: TGTGCCACCAGCCCCCTAGGAGCGGGAGTCTACGAGCAGTACTTC. Protein product: CATSPLGAGVYEQYF. This chain links TRBV15 with TRBJ2-7; 8 bases map to TRBD2. V gave up 5 bases and J gave up 3 bases; unmatched junction bases: 9. Germline V lookup: CDR1 LNHNV, CDR2 YYDKDF (reference sequence). This CDR3 is 15 amino acids long. Full variable domain (rest looked up from reference TRBV15 and TRBJ2-7): DAMVIQNPRYQVTQFGKPVTLSCSQTLNHNVMYWYQQKSSQAPKLLFHYYDKDFNNEADTPDNFQSRRPNTSFCFLDIRSPGLGDTAMYLCATSPLGAGVYEQYFGPGTRLTVT.

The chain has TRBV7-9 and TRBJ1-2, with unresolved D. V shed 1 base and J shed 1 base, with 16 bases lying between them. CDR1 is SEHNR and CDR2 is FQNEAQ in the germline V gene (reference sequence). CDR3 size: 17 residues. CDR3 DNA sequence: TGTGCCAGCAGCTTAGAGGGAGGGCCGGGCTTTAACTATGGCTACACCTTC. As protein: CASSLEGGPGFNYGYTF.

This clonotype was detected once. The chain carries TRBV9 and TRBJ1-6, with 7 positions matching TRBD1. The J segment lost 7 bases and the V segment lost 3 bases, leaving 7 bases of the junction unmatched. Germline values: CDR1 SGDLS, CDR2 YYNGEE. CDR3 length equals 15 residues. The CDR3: CASSEGDSGNSPLHF. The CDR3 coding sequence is TGTGCCAGCAGCGAGGGGGACAGTGGGAATTCACCCCTCCACTTT.

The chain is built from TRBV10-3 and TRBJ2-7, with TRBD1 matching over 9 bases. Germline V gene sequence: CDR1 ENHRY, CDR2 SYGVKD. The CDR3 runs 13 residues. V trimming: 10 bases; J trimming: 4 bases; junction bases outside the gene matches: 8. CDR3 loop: CASPGQGIYEQYF. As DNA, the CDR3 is TGTGCCAGCCCGGGACAGGGAATTTACGAGCAGTACTTC.

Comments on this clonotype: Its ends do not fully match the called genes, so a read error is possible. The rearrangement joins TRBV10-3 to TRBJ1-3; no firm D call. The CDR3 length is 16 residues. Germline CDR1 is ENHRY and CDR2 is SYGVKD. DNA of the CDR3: TGTGCCATCAGTGAGTCGAATTCGATAGCTGGAAGCACCATATATTTT. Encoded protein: CAISESNSIAGSTIYF.

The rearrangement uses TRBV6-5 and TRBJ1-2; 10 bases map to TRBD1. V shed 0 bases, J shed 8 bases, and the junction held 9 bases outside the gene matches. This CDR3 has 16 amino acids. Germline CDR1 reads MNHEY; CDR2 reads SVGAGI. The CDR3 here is CASSYSRGQGIKGYTF. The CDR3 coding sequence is TGTGCCAGCAGTTACTCACGGGGACAGGGGATTAAGGGCTACACCTTC.

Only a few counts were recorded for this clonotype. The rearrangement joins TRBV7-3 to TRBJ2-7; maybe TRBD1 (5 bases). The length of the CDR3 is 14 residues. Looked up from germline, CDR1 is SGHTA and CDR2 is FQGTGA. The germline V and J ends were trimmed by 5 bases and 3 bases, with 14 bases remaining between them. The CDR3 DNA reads TGTGCCAGCAGCCTAGGACATTCCGACTACGAGCAGTACTTC. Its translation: CASSLGHSDYEQYF. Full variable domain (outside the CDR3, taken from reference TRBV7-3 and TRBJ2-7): GAGVSQTPSNKVTEKGKYVELRCDPISGHTALYWYRQSLGQGPEFLIYFQGTGAADDSGLPNDRFFAVRPEGSVSTLKIQRTERGDSAVYLCASSLGHSDYEQYFGPGTRLTVT.

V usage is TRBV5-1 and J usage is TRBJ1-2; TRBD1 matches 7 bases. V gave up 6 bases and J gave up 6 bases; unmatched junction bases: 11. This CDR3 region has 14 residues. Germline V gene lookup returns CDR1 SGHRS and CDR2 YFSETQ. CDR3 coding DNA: TGCGCCAGCAACGGGCAGACAGGACAGGATGGCTACACCTTC. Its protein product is CASNGQTGQDGYTF.

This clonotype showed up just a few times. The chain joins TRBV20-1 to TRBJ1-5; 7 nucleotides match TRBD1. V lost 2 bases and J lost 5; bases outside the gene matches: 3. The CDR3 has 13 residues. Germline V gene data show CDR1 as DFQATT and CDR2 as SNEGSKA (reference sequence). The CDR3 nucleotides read TGCAGTGCTAGACCAGGGGGAGATCAGCCCCAGCATTTT. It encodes CSARPGGDQPQHF.

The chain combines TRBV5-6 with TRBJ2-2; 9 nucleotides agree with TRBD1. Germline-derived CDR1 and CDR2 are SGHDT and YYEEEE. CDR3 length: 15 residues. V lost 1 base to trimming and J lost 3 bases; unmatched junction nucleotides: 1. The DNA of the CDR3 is TGTGCCAGCAGCTTGAGACAGGGGGACACCGGGGAGCTGTTTTTT. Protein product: CASSLRQGDTGELFF.

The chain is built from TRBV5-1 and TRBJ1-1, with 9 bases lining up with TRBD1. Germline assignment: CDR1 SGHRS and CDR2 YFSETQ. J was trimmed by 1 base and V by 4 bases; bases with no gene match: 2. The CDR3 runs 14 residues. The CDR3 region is CASSEGQGNTEAFF. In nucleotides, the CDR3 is TGCGCCAGCAGCGAGGGACAGGGGAACACTGAAGCTTTCTTT.